This T cell receptor beta chain was identified in a study of blood T cell repertoires in COVID-19. Study as a whole: Both acute and convalescent COVID-19 samples were obtained from the United States, Italy and Spain.

V lost 6 bases, J lost 7 bases, and 13 bases stayed unmatched. CDR1 and CDR2 (germline): SGHRS, YFSETQ. The CDR3 contains 17 residues. Authors' analysis steps: Scientists estimated how many nucleated cells there were by amplifying reference gene primers. The repertoire was sequenced with immunoSEQ multiplex PCR; TCRdb's copy has only in-frame clones and lacks some. V, J and clone size reflect that table, while D and trimming were determined from the DNA. The table lists approximately 300,000 clones, 80% to 90% of them singletons. Those enrolled in Seattle joined during active infection and were followed longitudinally afterward.

Sequencing input: peripheral blood. V gene TRBV5-1 combines with J gene TRBJ2-1, with TRBD2 identical over 13 bases. The receptor comes from a woman between 50 and 59 years old with COVID-19, enrolled during active disease. Here the CDR3 reads CASIGGTSGTLTNEQFF. Here the CDR3 DNA reads TGCGCCAGCATCGGAGGGACTAGCGGGACGCTTACTAATGAGCAGTTCTTC.